These 16 T cell receptor beta chains were sequenced from one sample in a study of cytomegalovirus exposure and HLA in healthy donors. The PCR was carried out with 60 Vbeta primers and 13 Jbeta primers. The method was immunoSEQ multiplex PCR; TCRdb's version includes in-frame clones alone and lacks a portion of them. The data contain 150,000 to 200,000 clones, around 68% of them singletons. Specimen: PBMCs. The receptors derive from a girl aged 10 to 17 in good health and CMV-seronegative.

This chain uses TRBV6-4 with TRBJ1-1, with D possibly being TRBD1 (6 bases). The CDR3 totals 13 residues. Looked up from germline, CDR1 is MRHNA and CDR2 is SNTAGT. Trimming shortened V by 6 bases and J by 1 base, and 9 bases separated the two germline ends. As DNA, the CDR3 is TGTGCCAGCAGCTCGACAGGGAACACTGAAGCTTTCTTT. Translated: CASSSTGNTEAFF.

V is TRBV7-9 and J is TRBJ1-3; D uncertain. The V gene's germline CDR1 is SEHNR and CDR2 FQNEAQ (reference sequence). CDR3 length: 16 amino acids. V was trimmed by 3 bases and J by 3 bases, leaving 15 bases between them. The CDR3 protein is CASSFGLGLVGNTIYF. CDR3 coding DNA: TGTGCCAGCAGCTTTGGGCTTGGGCTCGTTGGAAACACCATATATTTT.

This clone was detected a few times. The chain recombines TRBV29-1 with TRBJ2-1, with 7 bases matching TRBD1. V shed 7 bases and J 0 bases; nucleotides not matched to a gene: 9. The CDR3 loop spans 15 amino acids. CDR1 and CDR2 (germline): SQVTM, ANQGSEA. CDR3 DNA: TGCAGCGCACCAGAATGGGACAGCTCCTACAATGAGCAGTTCTTC. This sequence encodes CSAPEWDSSYNEQFF.

This sequence joins TRBV28 and TRBJ1-2, with D perhaps TRBD1 (6 bases). Trimming shortened V by 8 bases and J by 13 bases, and 17 bases separated the two germline ends. The CDR3 runs to 11 residues. Germline values: CDR1 MDHEN, CDR2 SYDVKM. The CDR3 spells CASSPLEGGTF. The DNA of the CDR3 is TGTGCCAGCTCCCCCTTAGAAGGGGGCACCTTC.

V is TRBV2 and J is TRBJ1-4, with D perhaps TRBD1 (6 bases). V lost 4 bases to trimming and J lost 5 bases, with 11 bases between them. The CDR3 totals 14 residues. Germline assignment: CDR1 SNHLY and CDR2 FYNNEI. For the CDR3, the DNA is TGTGCCAGCAGTGCTGGTAGGGGGAATGAAAAACTGTTTTTT. Its translation: CASSAGRGNEKLFF.

The J gene is TRBJ1-5, the V gene TRBV6-1, with a possible D match to TRBD1 (5 bases). Germline V CDR1 and CDR2: MNHNS, SASEGT. Trimming took 9 bases from V and 5 from J, leaving 17 bases between them. The length of the CDR3 is 14 residues. The DNA for the CDR3 is TGTGCCAGTCTGCCCTCGGGACTCGATCAGCCCCAGCATTTT. Translated: CASLPSGLDQPQHF.

DNA for the CDR3: TGCGCCAGCAGCTTGGGGACAGGGGATAGCAATGAGCAGTTCTTC. As protein: CASSLGTGDSNEQFF. This sequence joins TRBV5-1 and TRBJ2-1; TRBD1 matches 9 bases. The trim removed 0 bases at V and 6 bases at J, leaving 4 bases unmatched. The CDR3 has 15 residues. Germline loops: CDR1 SGHRS, CDR2 YFSETQ.

This clone was counted between two and nine times. The chain recombines TRBV18 with TRBJ1-1; D remains ambiguous. Trimming removed 6 bases from V and 6 bases from J, with 11 bases in between. In germline, CDR1 is KGHSH, CDR2 LQKENI. This CDR3 spans 12 amino acids. CDR3 in amino acids: CASSNRLAEAFF. The CDR3 DNA sequence: TGTGCCAGCTCCAATAGACTTGCTGAAGCTTTCTTT.

This clone has just a few counts. The chain combines TRBV5-4 with TRBJ2-7; weak D call: TRBD2 (6 bases). The CDR3 consists of 14 residues. The germline V and J ends were trimmed by 3 bases and 5 bases, with 15 bases remaining between them. Germline values: CDR1 SGHNT, CDR2 YYREEE (reference sequence). Here the CDR3 DNA reads TGTGCCAGCAGCTACCGGGACTGGTTGAACGAGCAGTACTTC. The encoded protein is CASSYRDWLNEQYF.

The table lists this clone with a few counts. CDR3 residues: CASARWDRDSPLHF. DNA of the CDR3: TGCGCCAGCGCCCGTTGGGACAGGGATTCACCCCTCCACTTT. The chain has TRBV5-1 and TRBJ1-6, with TRBD1 identical over 9 bases. V dropped 7 bases and J dropped 8; count of bases not matched to a gene: 7. Per germline, CDR1 SGHRS and CDR2 YFSETQ. The CDR3 spans 14 residues.

The rearrangement links TRBV6-6 to TRBJ2-1; D is undetermined. This CDR3 comprises 15 residues. With 4 bases removed from V and 3 bases from J, the gap between germline ends came to 13 bases. CDR1 MNHNY and CDR2 SVGAGI come from the germline V gene (reference sequence). CDR3 nucleotide sequence: TGTGCCAGCAGTTCCGTAGTGAGCCACTACAATGAGCAGTTCTTC. Translation gives CASSSVVSHYNEQFF.

As concerns this clone: Mismatch with germline at one junction end may stem from a read error. The chain couples TRBV29-1 to TRBJ2-5; D gene ambiguous. The V gene's germline CDR1 is SQVTM and CDR2 ANQGSEA. This CDR3 is built from 14 residues. The CDR3 DNA follows: TGCAGCGTTGAAGATTGGGCGCTACAAGGGACCCAGTACTTC. It encodes CSVEDWALQGTQYF.

This chain uses TRBV2 with TRBJ2-2, with 7 nucleotides matching TRBD1. Germline V gives CDR1 SNHLY, CDR2 FYNNEI. The CDR3 loop spans 15 amino acids. J lost 1 base, V lost 5 bases, and 4 bases had no gene match. The CDR3 coding sequence is TGTGCCAGCAGTCCCCGGACAGGGAACACCGGGGAGCTGTTTTTT. It specifies CASSPRTGNTGELFF.

This chain uses TRBV10-3 with TRBJ2-5, with 10 bases lining up with TRBD2. CDR1 ENHRY and CDR2 SYGVKD come from the germline V gene. The CDR3 length is 13 residues. The V and J ends lost 8 bases and 1 base, in that order; junction bases with no gene match: 1. Here the CDR3 DNA reads TGTGCCATCCAGCGGGGGGGCCAAGAGACCCAGTACTTC. Translation: CAIQRGGQETQYF.

This clone was detected a few times. The V gene is TRBV30, the J gene TRBJ1-5; 8 bases are a match to TRBD1. The CDR3 sequence is 13 residues long. Per the germline V gene, CDR1 is GTSNPN and CDR2 is SVGIG (reference sequence). Trimming cost V 0 bases and J 8 bases; bases outside gene matches: 3. This chain's CDR3 is CAWSVQGDKPQHF. The DNA for the CDR3 is TGTGCCTGGAGTGTACAGGGGGATAAGCCCCAGCATTTT.

V usage is TRBV5-1 and J usage is TRBJ2-1, with D perhaps matching TRBD2 (5 bases). The CDR3 runs to 15 residues. Trimming took off 6 bases at V and 1 base at J, with 14 bases between the two ends. CDR1 and CDR2 (germline): SGHRS, YFSETQ. The CDR3 protein is CASTVAPGSYNEQFF. Here the CDR3 DNA reads TGCGCCAGCACTGTGGCACCGGGGTCCTACAATGAGCAGTTCTTC.